Detailed here is one T cell receptor beta chain. The clone's antigen remains unknown. This could be a read error, since a much larger clone is one nucleotide away. In the same sample, other DNA sequences code for this CDR3. The immunoSEQ assay was used to sequence TCR beta chain CDR3 regions from genomic DNA. Rearranged VDJ segments were amplified with primers that anneal to V and J segments. The paper's data handling went like this. Clonality and richness metrics were computed with the ImmunoSeq Analyzer software. Fisher's exact test, supplemented by a beta-binomial method for added stringency, was applied to identify differentially abundant clones between regions. Entries here come from immuneACCESS through TCRdb and include only in-frame sequences with V and J called. Some clones fail to appear in such tables; in the studies checked, an unresolved V gene covers under half of the shortfall, and the cause of the remainder is unknown. V, J and clone size derive from that table, while D and trimming were established from the DNA sequence. The sample contains roughly 6,000 clones, 68% of them found a single time. The top ten clones comprise more than 20% of the sample.

CDR1 and CDR2 (MDHEN, SYDVKM) derive from the germline V gene. Trimming takes 6 bases from V and 5 bases from J, and the germline ends sit 10 bases apart. From the cysteine up to the phenylalanine, the CDR3 has a length of 12 residues. The only DNA kept is the CDR3, 36 bases in frame from the first base. The data stem from a study of intratumoral heterogeneity in liver cancer. Broadly, across the study: Across the full roughly 14-patient cohort, most patients were male and a median age of nearly 65 years was recorded. To examine intratumor heterogeneity, the study integrated RNA-seq, DNA sequencing, TCR-seq and SNP array data obtained from multiple regions of hepatocellular carcinoma specimens. The full cohort included 71 multiregional samples from about 15 HCC patients, consisting of fewer than 55 tumoral regions and roughly 20 adjacent nontumoral regions.

The study at large found these results: The authors noted a relatively low number of patients and under-sampled tumor-infiltrating lymphocyte representation as limitations.

Every patient had early-stage hepatocellular carcinoma and went to surgical resection without receiving any prior therapy. The sampled areas showed no macroscopic signs of necrosis or hemorrhage. TCR sequencing (ImmunoSeq) was performed on multiple regions from a couple of patients. Frozen resection tissue samples were collected at a distance of at least 1 cm from each other. Samples with the label N were taken from nontumoral liver tissue next to the tumor. The DNeasy blood and tissue kit was used to extract genomic DNA from bulk tissue. Sequencing used tumor-adjacent normal tissue, obtained before any cancer treatment. The sequence derives from a man between 65 and 80 years old with hepatocellular carcinoma. The rearrangement combines TRBV28 with TRBJ2-5; no D gene can be assigned with confidence. The CDR3 here reads CASRPTRETQYF. The DNA reads as follows: TGTGCCAGCAGACCGACAAGGGAGACCCAGTACTTC.